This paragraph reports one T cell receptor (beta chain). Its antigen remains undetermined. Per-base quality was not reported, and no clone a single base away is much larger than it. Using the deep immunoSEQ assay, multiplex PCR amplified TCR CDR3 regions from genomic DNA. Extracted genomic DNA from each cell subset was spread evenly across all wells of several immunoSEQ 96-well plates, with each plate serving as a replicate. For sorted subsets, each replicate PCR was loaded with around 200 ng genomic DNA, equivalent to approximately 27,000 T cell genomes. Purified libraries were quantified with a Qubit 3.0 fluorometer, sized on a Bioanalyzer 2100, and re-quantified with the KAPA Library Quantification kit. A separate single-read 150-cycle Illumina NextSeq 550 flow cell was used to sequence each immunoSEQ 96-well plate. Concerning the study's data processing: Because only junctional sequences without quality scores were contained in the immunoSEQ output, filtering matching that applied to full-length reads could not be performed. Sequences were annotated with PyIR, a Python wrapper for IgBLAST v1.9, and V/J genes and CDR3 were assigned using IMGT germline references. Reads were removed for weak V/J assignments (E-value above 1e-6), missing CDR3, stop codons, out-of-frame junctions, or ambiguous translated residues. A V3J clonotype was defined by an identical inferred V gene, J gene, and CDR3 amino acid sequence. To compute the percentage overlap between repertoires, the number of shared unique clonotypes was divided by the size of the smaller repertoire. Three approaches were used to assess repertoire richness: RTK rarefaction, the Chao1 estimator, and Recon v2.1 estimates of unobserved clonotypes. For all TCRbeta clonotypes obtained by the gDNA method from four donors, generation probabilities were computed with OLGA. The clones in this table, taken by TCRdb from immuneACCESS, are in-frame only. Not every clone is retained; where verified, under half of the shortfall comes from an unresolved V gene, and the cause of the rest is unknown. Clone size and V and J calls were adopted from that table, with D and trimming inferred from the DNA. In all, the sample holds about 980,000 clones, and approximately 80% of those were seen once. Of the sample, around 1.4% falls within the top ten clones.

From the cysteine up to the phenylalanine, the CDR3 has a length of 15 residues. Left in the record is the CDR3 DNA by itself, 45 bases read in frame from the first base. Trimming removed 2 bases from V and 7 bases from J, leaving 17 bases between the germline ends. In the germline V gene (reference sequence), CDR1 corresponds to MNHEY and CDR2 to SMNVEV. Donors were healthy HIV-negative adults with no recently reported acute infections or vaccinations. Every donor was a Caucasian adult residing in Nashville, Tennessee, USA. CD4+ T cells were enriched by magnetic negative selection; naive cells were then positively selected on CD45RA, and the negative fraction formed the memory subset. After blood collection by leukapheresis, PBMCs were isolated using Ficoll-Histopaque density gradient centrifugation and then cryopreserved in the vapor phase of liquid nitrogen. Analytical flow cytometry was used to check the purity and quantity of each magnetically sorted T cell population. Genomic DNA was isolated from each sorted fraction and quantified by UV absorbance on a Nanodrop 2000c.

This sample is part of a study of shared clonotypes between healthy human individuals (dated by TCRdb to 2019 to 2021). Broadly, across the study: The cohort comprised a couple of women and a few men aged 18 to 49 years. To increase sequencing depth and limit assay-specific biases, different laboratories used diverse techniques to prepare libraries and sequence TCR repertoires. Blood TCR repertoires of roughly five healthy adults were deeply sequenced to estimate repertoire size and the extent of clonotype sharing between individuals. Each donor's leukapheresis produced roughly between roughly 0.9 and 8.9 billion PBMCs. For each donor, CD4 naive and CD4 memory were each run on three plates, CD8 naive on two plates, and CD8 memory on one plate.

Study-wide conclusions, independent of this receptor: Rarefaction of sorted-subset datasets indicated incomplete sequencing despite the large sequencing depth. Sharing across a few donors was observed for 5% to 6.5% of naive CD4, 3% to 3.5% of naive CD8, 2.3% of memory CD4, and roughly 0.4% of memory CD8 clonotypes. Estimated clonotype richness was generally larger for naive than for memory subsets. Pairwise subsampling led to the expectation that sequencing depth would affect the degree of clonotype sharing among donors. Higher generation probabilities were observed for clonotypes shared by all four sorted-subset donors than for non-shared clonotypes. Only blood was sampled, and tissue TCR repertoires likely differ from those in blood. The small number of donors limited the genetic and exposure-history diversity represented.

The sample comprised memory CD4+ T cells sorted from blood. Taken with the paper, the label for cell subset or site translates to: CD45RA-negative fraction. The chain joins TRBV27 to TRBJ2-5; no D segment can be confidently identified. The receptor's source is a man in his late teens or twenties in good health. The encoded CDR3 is CASSLNGRTLWTQYF. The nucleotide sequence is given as TGTGCCAGCAGTTTAAATGGTAGGACGCTGTGGACCCAGTACTTC.